A single sample gave rise to the 8 T cell receptor beta chains below, sequenced in a study of human T cells and chemical hapten exposure. Time point noted: patch test 3, about 24 weeks after DPC sensitization. Stated treatment: therapeutic diphenylcyclopropenone sensitization with weekly scalp DPC. One entry per CDR3 protein, called by TCRdb with MiXCR from the RACE reads. This table holds tens of thousands of distinct CDR3 sequences, approximately 12% found once. The sample here was whole blood, taken in connection with sensitization to the hapten diphenylcyclopropenone (DPC). These TCRs come from a woman aged 45-65 years with alopecia areata. Some clones in this sample may be carry-over from other donors' samples.

There are many counts of this clonotype. V is TRBV28 and J is TRBJ2-7, with D possibly TRBD1 on 6 matching bases. Trimming took off 4 bases at V and 7 bases at J, with 14 bases between the two ends. Germline V gene sequence: CDR1 MDHEN, CDR2 SYDVKM. The CDR3 runs to 13 residues. The DNA for the CDR3 is TGTGCCAGCAGTTCCCCGGACAGTAGGGAGCAGTACTTC. Translation gives CASSSPDSREQYF.

This clonotype came up many times. The chain links TRBV20-1 to TRBJ1-6; D gene unclear. The CDR3 runs 17 residues. Trimming left V 2 bases short and J 8 bases short, with 22 bases between. CDR1 is DFQATT and CDR2 is SNEGSKA in the germline V gene (reference sequence). CDR3 in amino acids: CSARRVLGSGGDSPLHF. DNA of the CDR3: TGCAGTGCTAGACGTGTCCTGGGCAGCGGCGGGGATTCACCCCTCCACTTT.

This clonotype was seen a few times. The V and J genes are TRBV27 and TRBJ2-7, with D unclear. Germline values: CDR1 MNHEY, CDR2 SMNVEV (reference sequence). This CDR3 spans 15 amino acids. V was shortened by 5 bases and J by 4 bases, with 18 bases between the two germline ends. The DNA of the CDR3 is TGTGCCAGCAGTACGTACCAGAAACCTCCTTACGAGCAGTACTTC. Translation gives CASSTYQKPPYEQYF.

This clonotype was seen many times. V gene TRBV14 combines with J gene TRBJ2-1; the D is unclear. Germline assignment: CDR1 SGHDN and CDR2 FVKESK. The V gene lost 4 bases and the J gene lost 3 bases, with 16 bases spanning the gap. CDR3 length: 16 amino acids. The CDR3 loop reads CASSPIGRLVYNEQFF. The CDR3 DNA reads as TGTGCCAGCAGCCCGATTGGGCGGCTAGTCTACAATGAGCAGTTCTTC.

The rearrangement uses TRBV11-2 and TRBJ2-7; the match to TRBD2 covers 7 bases. The CDR3 has 15 amino acids. Germline V gene lookup returns CDR1 SGHAT and CDR2 FQNNGV. V lost 0 bases, J lost 7 bases, and 9 bases stayed unmatched. Here the CDR3 DNA reads TGTGCCAGCAGCTTAGAACGGGGGGATTTAGGAGAGCAGTACTTC. This sequence encodes CASSLERGDLGEQYF.

At least ten counts were recorded for this clonotype. The V gene is TRBV11-2, the J gene TRBJ1-3; 9 bases are shared with TRBD1. CDR3 length: 15 amino acids. Germline assignment: CDR1 SGHAT and CDR2 FQNNGV. V was pared by 3 bases and J by 3 bases, with 3 bases of the junction left unmatched. The CDR3 DNA follows: TGTGCCAGCAGCTTGACGGACAGGGGTGGAAACACCATATATTTT. It codes for CASSLTDRGGNTIYF.

The J gene is TRBJ2-7, the V gene TRBV29-1, with D possibly matching TRBD1 (5 bases). Germline V lookup: CDR1 SQVTM, CDR2 ANQGSEA. V was clipped by 6 bases and J by 0 bases, with 12 bases between them. The CDR3 length is 13 residues. The CDR3 reads CSVQGRFSYEQYF. In DNA form, the CDR3 reads TGCAGCGTCCAGGGCAGATTCTCCTACGAGCAGTACTTC.

This clonotype was observed a few times. The gene calls are TRBV20-1 and TRBJ1-1, with D possibly being TRBD1 (6 bases). Trimming pared 4 bases from V and 0 bases from J, leaving 12 bases between. The CDR3 runs 14 residues. Germline V CDR1 and CDR2: DFQATT, SNEGSKA (reference sequence). CDR3 DNA: TGCAGTGCTATCCCAGGGGTTCTGAACACTGAAGCTTTCTTT. It is translated as CSAIPGVLNTEAFF.